The 21 T cell receptor beta chains reported below all come from one sample, sequenced in a study of T cell responses to AZD1222 COVID-19 vaccine. Assay: immunoSEQ multiplex PCR; the TCRdb copy retains only in-frame clones and omits some. The sample shows tens of thousands of clones, approximately 80% of them seen only once. The sample was peripheral blood, taken on day 0 of AZD1222 vaccination. Receptors were obtained from an adult in good health.

The chain is built from TRBV5-6 and TRBJ1-4; 7 nucleotides agree with TRBD1. After removal of 4 bases from V and 5 bases from J, the junction contained 8 bases not matched to a gene. The CDR3 contains 15 residues. The germline V gene has CDR1 SGHDT and CDR2 YYEEEE. CDR3 bases: TGTGCCAGCAGCCCGACAGGGTTCACGAATGAAAAACTGTTTTTT. The encoded protein is CASSPTGFTNEKLFF.

CDR3 in amino acids: CASSLEGRGSYNEQFF. The CDR3 region has the DNA TGTGCCAGCAGCTTGGAAGGTAGGGGCTCCTACAATGAGCAGTTCTTC. The rearrangement joins TRBV5-4 to TRBJ2-1; a possible D gene is TRBD1 (5 bases). The ends were cut back, 0 bases at V and 0 bases at J, with 10 bases in the middle. Germline V lookup: CDR1 SGHNT, CDR2 YYREEE (reference sequence). The CDR3 has 16 residues.

This chain connects TRBV18 to TRBJ2-2, with TRBD1 as a possible D gene (5 bases). Germline CDR1 reads KGHSH; CDR2 reads LQKENI. V was trimmed by 2 bases and J by 0 bases, leaving 13 bases between them. This CDR3 has 17 residues. In nucleotides, the CDR3 is TGTGCCAGCTCACCATGGGGCCCCAACACGAACACCGGGGAGCTGTTTTTT. This encodes CASSPWGPNTNTGELFF.

The chain employs TRBV6-5 and TRBJ1-3; D not certain. Germline V lookup: CDR1 MNHEY, CDR2 SVGAGI. The CDR3 has 16 amino acids. Trimming took off 4 bases at V and 0 bases at J, with 13 bases between the two ends. CDR3 sequence (DNA): TGTGCCAGCAGTTTCTCCTCAGGATTCTCTGGAAACACCATATATTTT. Translated, it gives CASSFSSGFSGNTIYF.

The chain carries TRBV19 and TRBJ2-5, with 8 bases aligning to TRBD2. CDR1 LNHDA and CDR2 SQIVND come from the germline V gene (reference sequence). V gave up 7 bases and J gave up 5 bases; unmatched junction bases: 9. The CDR3 is 14 residues long. This CDR3 reads CASTPRERGETQYF. CDR3 bases: TGTGCCAGTACACCCCGGGAGCGGGGGGAGACCCAGTACTTC.

The V call is TRBV6-5, the J call TRBJ2-3; 7 bases match TRBD1. V lost 2 bases, J lost 1 base, and 6 bases stayed unmatched. The germline CDR1 and CDR2 sequences are MNHEY and SVGAGI. There are 16 residues in the CDR3. CDR3 in DNA: TGTGCCAGCAGTTACCTGACAGGGTGGGGCACAGATACGCAGTATTTT. This encodes CASSYLTGWGTDTQYF.

The V gene is TRBV2, the J gene TRBJ1-1; D perhaps matches TRBD1 (5 bases). There are 13 residues in the CDR3. The germline V gene has CDR1 SNHLY and CDR2 FYNNEI. Trimming pared 6 bases from V and 5 bases from J, leaving 13 bases between. The DNA for the CDR3 is TGTGCCAGCAGGGACCTGGGGGGGACTGAAGCTTTCTTT. Translating it yields CASRDLGGTEAFF.

The chain has TRBV18 and TRBJ1-1; 7 bases are a match to TRBD1. Germline V gene sequence: CDR1 KGHSH, CDR2 LQKENI. The CDR3 is 13 amino acids. Trimming removed 2 bases from V and 3 bases from J; junction bases left unmatched: 0. The CDR3 DNA sequence: TGTGCCAGCTCACCAGACAGGGACACTGAAGCTTTCTTT. This translates into CASSPDRDTEAFF.

The chain links TRBV19 to TRBJ2-2; 12 bases are a match to TRBD2. The CDR3 runs 16 residues. J gave up 8 bases and V 7 bases, and 11 bases lay outside the gene matches. Germline loops: CDR1 LNHDA, CDR2 SQIVND (reference sequence). CDR3: CASKPGTSGPRGELFF. In DNA, the CDR3 is TGTGCCAGTAAGCCAGGGACTAGCGGGCCCAGAGGGGAGCTGTTTTTT.

This clone was counted a few times. V usage is TRBV4-1 and J usage is TRBJ1-5; D unresolved. Germline V lookup: CDR1 MGHRA, CDR2 YSYEKL. V was cut by 0 bases and J by 0 bases, with 9 bases left in between. The CDR3 has 16 residues. CDR3 region: CASSQDPTSSNQPQHF. The CDR3 coding sequence is TGCGCCAGCAGCCAAGATCCGACAAGTAGCAATCAGCCCCAGCATTTT.

This clone was found a few times. The chain couples TRBV5-1 to TRBJ1-6; TRBD1 matches at 8 bases. J was trimmed by 7 bases and V by 3 bases; bases with no gene match: 6. From germline, CDR1 is SGHRS and CDR2 YFSETQ. This CDR3 has 15 residues. CDR3 sequence: CASSSQGGYNSPLHF. CDR3 in DNA: TGCGCCAGCAGCTCACAGGGGGGATACAATTCACCCCTCCACTTT.

The genes are TRBV2 and TRBJ1-1, with 11 bases fitting TRBD1. Germline V gene sequence: CDR1 SNHLY, CDR2 FYNNEI. V was clipped by 3 bases and J by 1 base; unmatched bases: 1. CDR3 length equals 15 residues. In nucleotides, the CDR3 is TGTGCCAGCAGTGATGGGACAGGGGGGAACACTGAAGCTTTCTTT. It is translated as CASSDGTGGNTEAFF.

This chain joins TRBV3-1 (or the pseudogene TRBV3-2) and TRBJ1-2; D unresolved. V was clipped by 6 bases and J by 3 bases, with 8 bases between them. CDR3 length: 12 residues. CDR1 is LGHDT, CDR2 YNNKEL, per germline (reference sequence). The CDR3 reads CASRSLDYGYTF. The CDR3 bases are TGTGCCAGCAGAAGTCTTGACTATGGCTACACCTTC.

The gene calls are TRBV7-9 and TRBJ1-1; 9 bases are shared with TRBD1. Per germline, CDR1 SEHNR and CDR2 FQNEAQ (reference sequence). J was trimmed by 6 bases and V by 4 bases; bases with no gene match: 6. The CDR3 extends over 14 amino acids. CDR3 nucleotides: TGTGCCAGCAGCTCTCCGGACAGGGGTGCTGAAGCTTTCTTT. Encoded protein: CASSSPDRGAEAFF.

The genes are TRBV28 and TRBJ1-6; a possible D gene is TRBD1 (5 bases). Looked up from germline, CDR1 is MDHEN and CDR2 is SYDVKM. Between the trimmed V and J ends, which lost 7 bases and 5 bases, there was a span of 15 bases. The CDR3 runs 15 residues. CDR3 sequence: CASIPAGYNNSPLHF. The CDR3 region has the DNA TGTGCCAGCATCCCGGCAGGGTACAATAATTCACCCCTCCACTTT.

The chain has TRBV6-5 and TRBJ1-5; D is unresolved. The CDR3 extends over 13 amino acids. Trimming stripped 10 bases from V and 0 bases from J, with 10 bases between. Germline loops: CDR1 MNHEY, CDR2 SVGAGI. CDR3 amino acids: CATTEYSNQPQHF. CDR3 sequence (DNA): TGTGCCACGACGGAATATAGCAATCAGCCCCAGCATTTT.

The chain links TRBV6-1 to TRBJ1-2, with a weak D call TRBD1 (6 bases). CDR3 size: 16 residues. Per germline, CDR1 MNHNS and CDR2 SASEGT. V dropped 6 bases and J dropped 2 bases, with 19 bases sitting between them. The CDR3 is CASSEIGGGPNYGYTF. In DNA form, the CDR3 reads TGTGCCAGCAGCGAAATAGGGGGTGGGCCGAACTATGGCTACACCTTC.

This sequence joins TRBV19 and TRBJ1-3, with unresolved D. Germline assignment: CDR1 LNHDA and CDR2 SQIVND (reference sequence). The V and J ends lost 9 bases and 0 bases respectively, with 6 bases between them. The CDR3 is 12 amino acids. This CDR3 reads CASGPSGNTIYF. Here the CDR3 DNA reads TGTGCCAGCGGACCCTCTGGAAACACCATATATTTT. Drawing the rest from reference TRBV19 and TRBJ1-3, the complete variable domain is DGGITQSPKYLFRKEGQNVTLSCEQNLNHDAMYWYRQDPGQGLRLIYYSQIVNDFQKGDIAEGYSVSREKKESFPLTVTSAQKNPTAFYLCASGPSGNTIYFGEGSWLTVV.

This chain uses TRBV6-4 with TRBJ2-2; D unclear. CDR1 is MRHNA, CDR2 SNTAGT, per germline. V lost 0 bases and J 6 bases, leaving 8 bases between the germline ends. CDR3 length equals 14 residues. The CDR3 sequence is CASSDSVEAGELFF. The CDR3 coding sequence is TGTGCCAGCAGTGACTCGGTAGAAGCCGGGGAGCTGTTTTTT.

The rearrangement uses TRBV6-5 and TRBJ1-6, with a tentative D call TRBD1 (6 bases). This CDR3 has 15 residues. V lost 7 bases and J lost 10, with 20 bases in between. Looked up from germline, CDR1 is MNHEY and CDR2 is SVGAGI. This CDR3 is CASTLIQVDRSPLHF. The CDR3 DNA reads TGTGCCAGCACCCTAATACAGGTCGACAGGTCACCCCTCCACTTT.

The rearrangement links TRBV29-1 to TRBJ2-1; TRBD1 or TRBD2 may be the D gene (5 bases each). Trimming stripped 1 base from V and 6 bases from J, with 10 bases between. Germline V lookup: CDR1 SQVTM, CDR2 ANQGSEA. The CDR3 runs 13 residues. The CDR3: CSVEARGVNEQFF. CDR3 in DNA: TGCAGCGTTGAAGCACGAGGGGTCAATGAGCAGTTCTTC.